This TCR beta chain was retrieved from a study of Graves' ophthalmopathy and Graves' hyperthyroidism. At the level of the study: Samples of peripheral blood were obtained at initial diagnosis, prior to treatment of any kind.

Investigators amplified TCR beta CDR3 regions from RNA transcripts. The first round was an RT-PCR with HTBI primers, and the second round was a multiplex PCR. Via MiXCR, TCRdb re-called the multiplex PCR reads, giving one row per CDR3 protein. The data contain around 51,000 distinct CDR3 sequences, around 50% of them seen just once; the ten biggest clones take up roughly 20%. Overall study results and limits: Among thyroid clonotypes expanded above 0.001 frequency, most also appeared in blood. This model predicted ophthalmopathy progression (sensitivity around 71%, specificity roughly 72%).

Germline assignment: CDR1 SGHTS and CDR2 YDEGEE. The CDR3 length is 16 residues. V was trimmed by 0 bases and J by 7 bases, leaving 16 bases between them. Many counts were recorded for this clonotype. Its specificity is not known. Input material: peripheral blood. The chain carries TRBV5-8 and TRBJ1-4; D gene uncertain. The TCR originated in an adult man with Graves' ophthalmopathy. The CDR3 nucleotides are TGTGCCAGCAGCTTGGACAGCGCCAGTCTGAGTGAAAAACTGTTTTTT. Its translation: CASSLDSASLSEKLFF.